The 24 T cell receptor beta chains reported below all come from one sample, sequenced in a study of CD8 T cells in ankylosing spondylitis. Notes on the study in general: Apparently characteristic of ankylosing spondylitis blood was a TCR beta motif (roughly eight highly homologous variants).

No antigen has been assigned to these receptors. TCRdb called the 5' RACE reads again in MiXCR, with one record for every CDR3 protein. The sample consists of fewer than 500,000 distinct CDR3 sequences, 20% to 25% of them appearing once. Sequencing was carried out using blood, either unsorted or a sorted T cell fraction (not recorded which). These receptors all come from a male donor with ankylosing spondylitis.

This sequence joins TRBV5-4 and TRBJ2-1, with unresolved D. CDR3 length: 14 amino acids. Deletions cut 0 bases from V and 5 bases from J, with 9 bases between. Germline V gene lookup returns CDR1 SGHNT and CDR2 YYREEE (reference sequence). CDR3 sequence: CASSLVGPNNEQFF. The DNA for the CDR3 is TGTGCCAGCAGCTTGGTAGGGCCAAACAATGAGCAGTTCTTC.

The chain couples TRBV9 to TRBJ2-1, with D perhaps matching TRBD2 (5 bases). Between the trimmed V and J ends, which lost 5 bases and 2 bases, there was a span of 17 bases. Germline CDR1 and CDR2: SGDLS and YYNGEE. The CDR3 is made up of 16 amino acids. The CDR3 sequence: CASSHTGLLPYNEQFF. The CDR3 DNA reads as TGTGCCAGCAGTCATACCGGACTCCTCCCCTACAATGAGCAGTTCTTC.

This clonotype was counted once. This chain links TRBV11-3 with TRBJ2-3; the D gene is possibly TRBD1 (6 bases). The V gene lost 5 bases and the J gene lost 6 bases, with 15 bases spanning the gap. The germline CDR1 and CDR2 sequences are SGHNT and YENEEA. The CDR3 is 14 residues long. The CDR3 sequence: CASSRRQARDTQYF. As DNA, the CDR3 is TGTGCCAGCAGCAGGAGACAGGCCCGGGATACGCAGTATTTT.

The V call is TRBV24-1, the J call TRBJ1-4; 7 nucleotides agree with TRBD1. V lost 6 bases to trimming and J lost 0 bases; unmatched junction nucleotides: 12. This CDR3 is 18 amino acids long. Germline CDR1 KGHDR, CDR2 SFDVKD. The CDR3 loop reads CATSTPGTASPTNEKLFF. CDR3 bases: TGTGCCACCAGTACTCCCGGGACAGCCAGCCCAACTAATGAAAAACTGTTTTTT.

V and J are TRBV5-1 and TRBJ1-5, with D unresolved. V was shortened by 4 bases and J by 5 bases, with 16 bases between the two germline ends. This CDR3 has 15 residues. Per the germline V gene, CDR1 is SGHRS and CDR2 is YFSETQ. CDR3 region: CASSPLGSTDQPQHF. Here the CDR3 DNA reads TGCGCCAGCAGCCCGCTGGGGAGTACGGATCAGCCCCAGCATTTT.

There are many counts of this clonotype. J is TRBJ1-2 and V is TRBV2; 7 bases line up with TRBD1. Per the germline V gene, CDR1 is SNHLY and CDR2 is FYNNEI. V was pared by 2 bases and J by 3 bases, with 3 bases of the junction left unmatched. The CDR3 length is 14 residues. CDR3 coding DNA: TGTGCCAGCAGTGAACAGGGGGTTTACTATGGCTACACCTTC. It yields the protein CASSEQGVYYGYTF.

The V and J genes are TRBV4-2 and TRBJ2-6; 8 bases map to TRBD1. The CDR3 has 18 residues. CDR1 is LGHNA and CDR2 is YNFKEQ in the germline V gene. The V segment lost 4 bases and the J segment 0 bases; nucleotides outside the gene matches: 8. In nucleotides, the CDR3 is TGTGCCAGCAGCCCGGACGACAGGGGAAGCTCTGGGGCCAACGTCCTGACTTTC. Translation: CASSPDDRGSSGANVLTF.

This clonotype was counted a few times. As DNA, the CDR3 is TGTGCCAGCAGTGAGACAGGGGGCATCGCGGATACGCAGTATTTT. This codes for CASSETGGIADTQYF. The chain uses TRBV28 and TRBJ2-3, with 10 bases aligning to TRBD1. V lost 5 bases, J lost 6 bases, and 8 bases stayed unmatched. This CDR3 is 15 amino acids long. Germline V lookup: CDR1 MDHEN, CDR2 SYDVKM. Using reference TRBV28 and TRBJ2-3 for the parts outside the CDR3, the full variable domain is DVKVTQSSRYLVKRTGEKVFLECVQDMDHENMFWYRQDPGLGLRLIYFSYDVKMKEKGDIPEGYSVSREKKERFSLILESASTNQTSMYLCASSETGGIADTQYFGPGTRLTVL.

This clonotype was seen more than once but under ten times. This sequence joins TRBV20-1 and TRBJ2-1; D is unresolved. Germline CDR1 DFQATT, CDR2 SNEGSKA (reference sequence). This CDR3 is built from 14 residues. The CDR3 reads CSRKALSSYNEQFF. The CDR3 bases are TGCTCCCGCAAAGCGCTAAGCTCCTACAATGAGCAGTTCTTC.

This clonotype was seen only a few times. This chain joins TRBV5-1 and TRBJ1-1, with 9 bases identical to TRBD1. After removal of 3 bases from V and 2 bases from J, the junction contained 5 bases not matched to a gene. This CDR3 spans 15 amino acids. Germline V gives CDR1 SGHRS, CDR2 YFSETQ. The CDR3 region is CASSWDRVGNTEAFF. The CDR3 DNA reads TGCGCCAGCAGCTGGGACAGGGTCGGTAACACTGAAGCTTTCTTT.

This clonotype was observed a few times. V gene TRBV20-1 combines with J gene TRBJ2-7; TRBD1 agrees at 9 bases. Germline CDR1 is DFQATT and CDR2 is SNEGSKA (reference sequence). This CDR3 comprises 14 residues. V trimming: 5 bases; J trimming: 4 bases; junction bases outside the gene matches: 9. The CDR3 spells CSALSDGTGYEQYF. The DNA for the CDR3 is TGCAGTGCTCTATCCGATGGGACAGGGTACGAGCAGTACTTC.

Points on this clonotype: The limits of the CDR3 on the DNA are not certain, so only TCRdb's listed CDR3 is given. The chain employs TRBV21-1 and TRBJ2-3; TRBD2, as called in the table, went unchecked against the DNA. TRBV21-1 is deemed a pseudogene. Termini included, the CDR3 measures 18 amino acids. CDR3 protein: CASSSRIFAGGTTDTQYF.

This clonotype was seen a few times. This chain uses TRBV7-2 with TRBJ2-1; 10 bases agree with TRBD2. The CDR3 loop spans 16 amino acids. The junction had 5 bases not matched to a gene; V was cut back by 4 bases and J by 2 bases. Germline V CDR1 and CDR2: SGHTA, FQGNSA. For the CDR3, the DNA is TGTGCCAGCAGCTCCCGAGCGGGAGGGGCCTACAATGAGCAGTTCTTC. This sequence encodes CASSSRAGGAYNEQFF. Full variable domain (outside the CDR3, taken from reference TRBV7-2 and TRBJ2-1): GAGVSQSPSNKVTEKGKDVELRCDPISGHTALYWYRQSLGQGLEFLIYFQGNSAPDKSGLPSDRFSAERTGGSVSTLTIQRTQQEDSAVYLCASSSRAGGAYNEQFFGPGTRLTVL.

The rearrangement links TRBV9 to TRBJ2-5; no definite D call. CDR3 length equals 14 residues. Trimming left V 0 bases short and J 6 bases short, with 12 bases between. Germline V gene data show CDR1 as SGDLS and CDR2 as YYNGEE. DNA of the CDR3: TGTGCCAGCAGCGTAGAACCGGGTCTTAAGACCCAGTACTTC. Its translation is CASSVEPGLKTQYF.

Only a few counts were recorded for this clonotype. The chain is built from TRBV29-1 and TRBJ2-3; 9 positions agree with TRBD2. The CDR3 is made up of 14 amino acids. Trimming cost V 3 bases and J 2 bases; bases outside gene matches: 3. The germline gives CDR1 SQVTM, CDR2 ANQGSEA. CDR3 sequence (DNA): TGCAGCGTTGACTCTAGCGGGGTCACAGATACGCAGTATTTT. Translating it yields CSVDSSGVTDTQYF.

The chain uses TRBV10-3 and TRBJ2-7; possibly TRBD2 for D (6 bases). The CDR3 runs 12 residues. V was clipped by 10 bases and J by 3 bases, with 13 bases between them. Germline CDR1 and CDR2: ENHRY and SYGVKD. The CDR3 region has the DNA TGTGCCACCGGGGACTTTCGCTACGAGCAGTACTTC. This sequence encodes CATGDFRYEQYF.

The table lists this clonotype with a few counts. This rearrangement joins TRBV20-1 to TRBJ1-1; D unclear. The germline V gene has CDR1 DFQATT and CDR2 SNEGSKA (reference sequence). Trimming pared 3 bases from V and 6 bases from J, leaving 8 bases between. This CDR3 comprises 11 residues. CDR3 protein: CSASRAAEAFF. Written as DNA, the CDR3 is TGCAGTGCTAGTAGGGCAGCTGAAGCTTTCTTT.

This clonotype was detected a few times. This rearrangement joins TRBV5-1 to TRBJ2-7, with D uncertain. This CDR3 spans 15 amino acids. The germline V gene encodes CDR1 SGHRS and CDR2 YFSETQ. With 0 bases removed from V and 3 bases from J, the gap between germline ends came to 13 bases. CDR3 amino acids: CASSLGPANGYEQYF. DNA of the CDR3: TGCGCCAGCAGCTTGGGCCCCGCAAATGGCTACGAGCAGTACTTC.

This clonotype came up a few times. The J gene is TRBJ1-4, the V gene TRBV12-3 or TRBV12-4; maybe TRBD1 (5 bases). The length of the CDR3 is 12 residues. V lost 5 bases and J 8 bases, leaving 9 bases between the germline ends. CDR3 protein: CASSRRGEKLFF. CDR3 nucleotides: TGTGCCAGCAGTCGACGGGGGGAAAAACTGTTTTTT.

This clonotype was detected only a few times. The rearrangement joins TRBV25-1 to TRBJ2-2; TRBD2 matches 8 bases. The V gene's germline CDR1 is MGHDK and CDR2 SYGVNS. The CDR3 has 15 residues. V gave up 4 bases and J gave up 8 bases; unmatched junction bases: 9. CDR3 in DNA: TGTGCCAGCAGTGTGTCTAGCGGGTTTCATGGGGAGCTGTTTTTT. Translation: CASSVSSGFHGELFF.

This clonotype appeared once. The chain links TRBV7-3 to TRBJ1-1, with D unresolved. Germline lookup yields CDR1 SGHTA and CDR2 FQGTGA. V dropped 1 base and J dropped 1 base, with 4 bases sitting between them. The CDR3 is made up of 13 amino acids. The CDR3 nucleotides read TGTGCCAGCAGCTTAAATCAGAACACTGAAGCTTTCTTT. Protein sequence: CASSLNQNTEAFF.

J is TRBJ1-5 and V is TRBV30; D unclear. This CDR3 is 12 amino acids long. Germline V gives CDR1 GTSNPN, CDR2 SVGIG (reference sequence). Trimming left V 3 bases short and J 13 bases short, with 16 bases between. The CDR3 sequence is CAWSAGEGLQHF. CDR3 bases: TGTGCCTGGAGCGCTGGGGAAGGGCTACAGCATTTT.

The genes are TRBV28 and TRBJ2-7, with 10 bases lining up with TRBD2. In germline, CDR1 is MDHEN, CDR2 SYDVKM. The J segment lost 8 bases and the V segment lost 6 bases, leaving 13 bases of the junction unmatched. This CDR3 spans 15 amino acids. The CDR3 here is CASSTGLAIQLKQYF. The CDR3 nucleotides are TGTGCCAGCAGCACGGGACTAGCGATTCAATTAAAGCAGTACTTC.

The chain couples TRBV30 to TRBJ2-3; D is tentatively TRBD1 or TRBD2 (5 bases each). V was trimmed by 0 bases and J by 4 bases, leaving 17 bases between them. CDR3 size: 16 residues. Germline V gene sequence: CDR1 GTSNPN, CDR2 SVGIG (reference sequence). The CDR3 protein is CAWSVPGLGTADTQYF. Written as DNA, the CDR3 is TGTGCCTGGAGTGTACCGGGGCTAGGGACCGCAGATACGCAGTATTTT.